The 20 T cell receptor beta chains in this list originate from one sample, sequenced in a study of shared clonotypes between healthy human individuals. Only in-frame clones appear in the TCRdb table, and some are missing; sequencing was by immunoSEQ multiplex PCR. The sample records 1,500,000 or so clones, approximately 98.5% being singletons. Material: naive CD4+ T cells sorted from blood. Indicated subset: CD45RA+ positively selected. These receptors all come from a man under 40 in good health.

As for this clone: The identical CDR3 is also encoded by other nucleotide sequences in the sample. The chain's CDR3 is CASSIAGSNQPQHF. CDR3 DNA: TGTGCCAGTAGTATTGCAGGGAGCAATCAGCCCCAGCATTTT. The V and J genes are TRBV19 and TRBJ1-5, with D possibly being TRBD1 (5 bases). V was cut by 3 bases and J by 1 base, with 7 bases left in between. The V gene's germline CDR1 is LNHDA and CDR2 SQIVND (reference sequence). The length of the CDR3 is 14 residues. Full variable domain (rest looked up from reference TRBV19 and TRBJ1-5): DGGITQSPKYLFRKEGQNVTLSCEQNLNHDAMYWYRQDPGQGLRLIYYSQIVNDFQKGDIAEGYSVSREKKESFPLTVTSAQKNPTAFYLCASSIAGSNQPQHFGDGTRLSIL.

The chain combines TRBV4-1 with TRBJ2-1; the D gene is possibly TRBD2 (5 bases). Germline V gene sequence: CDR1 MGHRA, CDR2 YSYEKL. V lost 0 bases and J 9 bases, leaving 18 bases between the germline ends. The CDR3 loop spans 16 amino acids. The CDR3 region is CASSQDIGLTGPEQFF. As DNA, the CDR3 is TGCGCCAGCAGCCAAGATATAGGACTGACGGGCCCTGAGCAGTTCTTC.

This chain connects TRBV6-1 to TRBJ1-4; tentative D call: TRBD1 (5 bases). The length of the CDR3 is 15 residues. Germline V gives CDR1 MNHNS, CDR2 SASEGT. V was cut by 7 bases and J by 3 bases, with 15 bases left in between. In DNA, the CDR3 is TGTGCCAGCAAGGGTCGACAGTTACCTAATGAAAAACTGTTTTTT. It translates to CASKGRQLPNEKLFF.

The chain combines TRBV15 with TRBJ2-4; TRBD2 agrees at 7 bases. Unmatched junction bases numbered 12, after V lost 3 bases and J lost 1 base. Per the germline V gene, CDR1 is LNHNV and CDR2 is YYDKDF (reference sequence). The CDR3 totals 18 residues. The CDR3 reads CATSRDVAGLGAKNIQYF. The DNA of the CDR3 is TGTGCCACCAGCAGGGACGTAGCGGGTCTAGGGGCCAAAAACATTCAGTACTTC.

This chain links TRBV5-8 with TRBJ2-1; 7 bases are a match to TRBD2. The length of the CDR3 is 14 residues. Losses at the gene ends were 0 bases for V and 7 bases for J; bases not matched to a gene: 4. The germline V gene has CDR1 SGHTS and CDR2 YDEGEE. The CDR3 loop is CASSLVGGRNEQFF. The CDR3 nucleotides read TGTGCCAGCAGCTTGGTCGGGGGGAGAAATGAGCAGTTCTTC.

V and J are TRBV2 and TRBJ2-7; TRBD2 aligns across 9 bases. V shed 7 bases and J 7 bases; nucleotides not matched to a gene: 20. Germline lookup yields CDR1 SNHLY and CDR2 FYNNEI. The CDR3 runs 17 residues. The CDR3, as DNA: TGTGCCAGCATAACCGAACGACCCTCGCGGGAGGGAAGGGAGCAGTACTTC. Encoded protein: CASITERPSREGREQYF.

The chain carries TRBV7-2 and TRBJ2-1, with D tentatively TRBD1 or TRBD2 (5 bases each). The germline gives CDR1 SGHTA, CDR2 FQGNSA. The CDR3 runs to 14 residues. V lost 7 bases, J lost 4 bases, and 14 bases lay in between. The chain's CDR3 is CASTEPGRYNEQFF. The CDR3 region has the DNA TGTGCCAGCACCGAACCAGGGAGATACAATGAGCAGTTCTTC.

The chain combines TRBV6-1 with TRBJ2-3; D unresolved. The CDR3 length is 12 residues. The ends were cut back, 5 bases at V and 5 bases at J, with 8 bases in the middle. The germline gives CDR1 MNHNS, CDR2 SASEGT. This chain's CDR3 is CASSTLRDTQYF. DNA for the CDR3: TGTGCCAGCAGTACGTTGAGAGATACGCAGTATTTT.

Comments on this clone: Other DNA sequences in the same sample also yield this CDR3. V is TRBV28 and J is TRBJ2-7, with a possible D match to TRBD2 (6 bases). CDR1 and CDR2 (germline): MDHEN, SYDVKM. This CDR3 comprises 13 residues. The ends were cut back, 6 bases at V and 1 base at J, with 10 bases in the middle. CDR3 sequence (DNA): TGTGCCAGCAGCGGGACTGTGTCCTACGAGCAGTACTTC. Protein sequence: CASSGTVSYEQYF.

The sample holds one count of this clone. The rearrangement joins TRBV10-1 to TRBJ2-2; D is uncertain. Germline V CDR1 and CDR2: WNHNN, SYGVQD (reference sequence). With 4 bases removed from V and 2 bases from J, the gap between germline ends came to 8 bases. CDR3 length equals 14 residues. CDR3 bases: TGCGCCAGCAGTGTGTCGGCTAACACCGGGGAGCTGTTTTTT. It yields the protein CASSVSANTGELFF.

The J gene is TRBJ2-2, the V gene TRBV9, with 13 bases lining up with TRBD2. V shed 4 bases and J 1 base; nucleotides not matched to a gene: 4. The CDR3 extends over 17 amino acids. CDR1 is SGDLS and CDR2 is YYNGEE in the germline V gene. This chain's CDR3 is CASSTTSGRLNTGELFF. Written as DNA, the CDR3 is TGTGCCAGCAGCACGACTAGCGGGAGGCTGAACACCGGGGAGCTGTTTTTT. Full variable domain (remainder filled in from reference TRBV9 and TRBJ2-2): DSGVTQTPKHLITATGQRVTLRCSPRSGDLSVYWYQQSLDQGLQFLIQYYNGEERAKGNILERFSAQQFPDLHSELNLSSLELGDSALYFCASSTTSGRLNTGELFFGEGSRLTVL.

The chain has TRBV18 and TRBJ1-2; the D gene is possibly TRBD1 (6 bases). Germline V gene data show CDR1 as KGHSH and CDR2 as LQKENI. The V and J ends lost 2 bases and 5 bases respectively, with 9 bases between them. This CDR3 is 13 amino acids long. CDR3 DNA sequence: TGTGCCAGCTCACCAAGGGGGTTATATGGCTACACCTTC. Its protein is CASSPRGLYGYTF.

The chain couples TRBV29-1 to TRBJ2-3; D unresolved. V dropped 0 bases and J dropped 0 bases, with 7 bases sitting between them. The CDR3 loop spans 14 amino acids. Germline V gene sequence: CDR1 SQVTM, CDR2 ANQGSEA. As DNA, the CDR3 is TGCAGCGTTGAAGAGGGAAGGAGCACAGATACGCAGTATTTT. Translating it yields CSVEEGRSTDTQYF.

The V and J genes are TRBV11-3 and TRBJ2-3; 9 bases fit TRBD2. J lost 2 bases, V lost 1 base, and 4 bases had no gene match. Germline loops: CDR1 SGHNT, CDR2 YENEEA. The CDR3 spans 16 residues. The CDR3 spells CASSLVLAGTTDTQYF. In DNA, the CDR3 is TGTGCCAGCAGCTTAGTCCTAGCGGGGACCACAGATACGCAGTATTTT.

The sample holds one count of this clone. V and J are TRBV27 and TRBJ1-4; perhaps TRBD1 as D (6 bases). CDR1 and CDR2 (germline): MNHEY, SMNVEV (reference sequence). V dropped 6 bases and J dropped 0 bases, with 11 bases sitting between them. The CDR3 runs 15 residues. The CDR3: CASRVRQATNEKLFF. The CDR3 region has the DNA TGTGCCAGCAGGGTCAGACAGGCAACTAATGAAAAACTGTTTTTT.

The chain links TRBV9 to TRBJ2-3, with TRBD2 matching over 11 bases. Germline CDR1 reads SGDLS; CDR2 reads YYNGEE. The V and J ends lost 0 bases and 2 bases, in that order; junction bases with no gene match: 5. The CDR3 loop spans 17 amino acids. DNA for the CDR3: TGTGCCAGCAGCGTAGCCAGACTAGCGGGGTTCACAGATACGCAGTATTTT. This sequence encodes CASSVARLAGFTDTQYF.

Points on this clone: The same CDR3 also results from other DNA sequences found in this sample. This chain connects TRBV10-3 to TRBJ1-2; TRBD1 matches 12 bases. The V segment lost 3 bases and the J segment 7 bases; nucleotides outside the gene matches: 3. Germline loops: CDR1 ENHRY, CDR2 SYGVKD. CDR3 length: 14 amino acids. Here the CDR3 DNA reads TGTGCCATCAGTGAAGGGACAGGGGGCTCTGGCTACACCTTC. Translation: CAISEGTGGSGYTF.

This sequence joins TRBV15 and TRBJ2-7; TRBD2 aligns across 8 bases. From germline, CDR1 is LNHNV and CDR2 YYDKDF (reference sequence). J was trimmed by 2 bases and V by 5 bases; bases with no gene match: 8. The CDR3 has 15 residues. CDR3: CATSPGLVSTYEQYF. In DNA, the CDR3 is TGTGCCACCAGCCCGGGACTAGTTAGCACCTACGAGCAGTACTTC.

This chain connects TRBV19 to TRBJ1-3, with TRBD1 as a possible D gene (5 bases). This CDR3 is 16 amino acids long. The V end was cut by 6 bases, the J end by 0 bases, with 15 bases between. Germline-derived CDR1 and CDR2 are LNHDA and SQIVND (reference sequence). The CDR3 spells CASSRDGSFSGNTIYF. The CDR3 DNA reads TGTGCCAGTAGCCGGGACGGAAGCTTCTCTGGAAACACCATATATTTT.

The CDR3 DNA reads as TGCAGTGCTCGGACCGCGCCGGGCCAGTACTTC. Its translation: CSARTAPGQYF. This chain links TRBV20-1 with TRBJ2-5; the D is unclear. Deletions cut 5 bases from V and 10 bases from J, with 14 bases between. The CDR3 sequence is 11 residues long. The germline V gene has CDR1 DFQATT and CDR2 SNEGSKA (reference sequence).